Below, 11 T cell receptor beta chains from the same sample are listed, as sequenced in a study of T cell changes during pregnancy in multiple sclerosis. Profiled with immunoSEQ multiplex PCR; TCRdb holds only in-frame clones, not every one. The table records under 70,000 clones, about 93% of them present only once. Sequencing used CD4+ T cells from peripheral blood mononuclear cells, obtained after pregnancy. The receptors originated from a female donor with multiple sclerosis, enrolled in a pregnancy study.

The chain carries TRBV4-1 and TRBJ2-3; a weak D match, TRBD2 (5 bases). The germline V gene has CDR1 MGHRA and CDR2 YSYEKL. CDR3 length: 17 amino acids. V was pared by 0 bases and J by 2 bases, with 15 bases between. As DNA, the CDR3 is TGCGCCAGCAGCCAAGATTATCTAGAGGGAAACACAGATACGCAGTATTTT. Residues: CASSQDYLEGNTDTQYF.

This clone showed up just a few times. The V and J genes are TRBV7-6 and TRBJ2-7; TRBD2 matches 16 bases. V gave up 2 bases and J gave up 4 bases; unmatched junction bases: 5. Germline V lookup: CDR1 SGHVS, CDR2 FNYEAQ. The CDR3 length is 17 residues. The CDR3 DNA reads as TGTGCCAGCAGCTTAAGCGGGACTAGCGGGAGGGCTTACGAGCAGTACTTC. Amino acids: CASSLSGTSGRAYEQYF.

V usage is TRBV30 and J usage is TRBJ2-1; 8 bases agree with TRBD1. Germline V CDR1 and CDR2: GTSNPN, SVGIG (reference sequence). CDR3 size: 14 residues. V lost 3 bases and J lost 3; bases outside the gene matches: 4. CDR3 sequence: CAWSSGTGYNEQFF. The CDR3 DNA reads TGTGCCTGGAGCTCCGGGACAGGCTACAATGAGCAGTTCTTC.

The chain has TRBV2 and TRBJ1-1; no definite D call. This CDR3 spans 12 amino acids. With 7 bases removed from V and 11 bases from J, the gap between germline ends came to 17 bases. Germline V gene sequence: CDR1 SNHLY, CDR2 FYNNEI. CDR3 residues: CASTPQSGLAFF. For the CDR3, the DNA is TGTGCCAGCACCCCCCAAAGTGGGCTCGCTTTCTTT.

The CDR3 DNA is TGTGCCAGCAGTGGGTGGTGGGGGGGCAATGAGCAGTTCTTC. It encodes CASSGWWGGNEQFF. V and J are TRBV27 and TRBJ2-1, with TRBD2 matching 7 bases. Germline CDR1 and CDR2: MNHEY and SMNVEV (reference sequence). The CDR3 is 14 residues long. V gave up 5 bases and J gave up 6 bases; unmatched junction bases: 7.

The V gene is TRBV29-1, the J gene TRBJ2-3; the match to TRBD1 covers 7 bases. Trimming removed 2 bases from V and 2 bases from J; junction bases left unmatched: 4. The CDR3 loop spans 14 amino acids. Germline values: CDR1 SQVTM, CDR2 ANQGSEA. CDR3 nucleotide sequence: TGCAGCGTTGAAAACAGGGGAAACACAGATACGCAGTATTTT. Its translation: CSVENRGNTDTQYF.

Only one count was recorded for this clone. Here the CDR3 reads CASSEAGAYQPQHF. The CDR3 bases are TGTGCCAGCAGTGAAGCAGGGGCTTATCAGCCCCAGCATTTT. The V gene is TRBV2, the J gene TRBJ1-5, with D possibly TRBD1 on 5 matching bases. The CDR3 is 14 amino acids. Between the trimmed V and J ends, which lost 0 bases and 5 bases, there was a span of 8 bases. Germline values: CDR1 SNHLY, CDR2 FYNNEI. Full variable domain (rest looked up from reference TRBV2 and TRBJ1-5): EPEVTQTPSHQVTQMGQEVILRCVPISNHLYFYWYRQILGQKVEFLVSFYNNEISEKSEIFDDQFSVERPDGSNFTLKIRSTKLEDSAMYFCASSEAGAYQPQHFGDGTRLSIL.

The chain has TRBV6-5 and TRBJ2-2; the D gene is possibly TRBD1 (6 bases). The germline V gene has CDR1 MNHEY and CDR2 SVGAGI. CDR3 length equals 14 residues. V lost 2 bases, J lost 5 bases, and 9 bases lay in between. This CDR3 is CASSYKGGTGELFF. The DNA for the CDR3 is TGTGCCAGCAGTTACAAAGGGGGTACCGGGGAGCTGTTTTTT.

The chain has TRBV6-1 and TRBJ1-2; D is undetermined. Germline CDR1 and CDR2: MNHNS and SASEGT. The CDR3 runs to 12 residues. Trimming shortened V by 2 bases and J by 4 bases, and 5 bases separated the two germline ends. This CDR3 is CASSESRYGYTF. The CDR3 coding sequence is TGTGCCAGCAGTGAATCCCGCTATGGCTACACCTTC.

The rearrangement joins TRBV9 to TRBJ2-6; TRBD1 is a possible D gene (6 bases). Germline lookup yields CDR1 SGDLS and CDR2 YYNGEE. This CDR3 spans 19 amino acids. V shed 0 bases and J shed 0 bases, with 16 bases lying between them. CDR3 sequence (DNA): TGTGCCAGCAGCGTAGGAAGGTCGGGACAAGGCTCTGGGGCCAACGTCCTGACTTTC. Amino acids: CASSVGRSGQGSGANVLTF.

The chain employs TRBV5-1 and TRBJ2-7; 8 nucleotides align to TRBD1. Germline CDR1 and CDR2: SGHRS and YFSETQ. The CDR3 is made up of 15 amino acids. V trimming: 0 bases; J trimming: 4 bases; junction bases outside the gene matches: 6. Here the CDR3 DNA reads TGCGCCAGCAGCTTGGAGGGACAGGCGACTTACGAGCAGTACTTC. This gives the protein CASSLEGQATYEQYF.